This T cell receptor beta chain appears in the sequencing data of a study of pediatric ulcerative colitis. Study-level points and caveats: Ulcerative colitis patients shared more blood-rectal clones than controls.

Assay used: immunoSEQ multiplex PCR; TCRdb lists only in-frame clones, some missing. Of about 35,000 clones listed, about 81% are singletons. During colonoscopy, one to two rectal pinch biopsies were collected. CDR3 size: 16 residues. As concerns this clone: Its antigen is unknown.

This TCR came from a boy under 18 with mild ulcerative colitis. Sequencing was carried out using gut tissue. The V gene is TRBV21-1, the J gene TRBJ2-2; TRBD2 is the table's D call and was not checked against the DNA. TRBV21-1 has pseudogene status. The CDR3 region is CASSPRTTLNTGELFF. CDR3 sequence (DNA): TGTGCCAGCAGCCCCAGGACTACCCTGAACACCGGGGAGCTGTTTTTT.